These 18 T cell receptor beta chains originate from one sample sequenced in a study of Ad26.COV2.S vaccination and SARS-CoV-2 variants. Some clones are missing from TCRdb's copy, which holds only in-frame ones; the method was immunoSEQ multiplex PCR. The sample yields around 270,000 clones, 70% to 90% seen once. Treatment of the sample: approximately 18 received Ad26.COV2.S at low or high dose, single or two shots; roughly five received placebo; per-sample allocation not given. Samples were taken on day 63 after the first vaccine or placebo injection. The sequences come from peripheral blood, collected in a trial of Ad26.COV2.S vaccine versus placebo. Receptor source: a person aged 18-60 years who received the Ad26.COV2.S COVID-19 vaccine or a placebo.

V usage is TRBV9 and J usage is TRBJ2-1; 8 nucleotides match TRBD2. Germline-derived CDR1 and CDR2 are SGDLS and YYNGEE. V lost 0 bases, J lost 1 base, and 6 bases stayed unmatched. This CDR3 comprises 17 residues. The CDR3 here is CASSVVALAVSYNEQFF. The CDR3 bases are TGTGCCAGCAGCGTAGTGGCACTAGCGGTTTCCTACAATGAGCAGTTCTTC.

V is TRBV19 and J is TRBJ2-7; perhaps TRBD2 as D (6 bases). V was cut by 1 base and J by 2 bases, with 12 bases left in between. The CDR3 contains 15 residues. In germline, CDR1 is LNHDA, CDR2 SQIVND (reference sequence). The CDR3 reads CASSIVGRPTYEQYF. DNA of the CDR3: TGTGCCAGTAGTATAGTAGGGAGGCCTACCTACGAGCAGTACTTC.

V gene TRBV6-2 or TRBV6-3 combines with J gene TRBJ2-7, with D perhaps TRBD1 (5 bases). The CDR3 covers 13 residues. Trimming took 0 bases from V and 2 from J, leaving 5 bases between them. CDR1 is MNHEY, CDR2 SVGEGT, per germline. The CDR3 protein is CASSYSDTYEQYV. The CDR3 nucleotides are TGTGCCAGCAGTTACTCGGACACCTACGAGCAGTACGTC.

This clone was observed a single time. The V call is TRBV18, the J call TRBJ2-1; a weak D match, TRBD2 (8 bases). This CDR3 contains 18 residues. Germline lookup yields CDR1 KGHSH and CDR2 LQKENI. V lost 3 bases and J lost 7, with 25 bases in between. For the CDR3, the DNA is TGTGCCAGCTCACCCCTTCTGAGTAGACAGGGCGGGGGGAATGAGCAGTTCTTC. Translating it yields CASSPLLSRQGGGNEQFF.

V and J are TRBV19 and TRBJ1-2; 7 positions match TRBD1. The J segment lost 6 bases and the V segment lost 10 bases, leaving 14 bases of the junction unmatched. This CDR3 region has 14 residues. Germline-derived CDR1 and CDR2 are LNHDA and SQIVND (reference sequence). The CDR3 is CATWDSYDLDGYTF. As DNA, the CDR3 is TGTGCCACATGGGACAGTTACGATTTAGATGGCTACACCTTC.

The rearrangement uses TRBV19 and TRBJ1-5, with D tentatively TRBD1 (6 bases). Between the trimmed V and J ends, which lost 3 bases and 3 bases, there was a span of 12 bases. Germline CDR1 and CDR2: LNHDA and SQIVND (reference sequence). There are 15 residues in the CDR3. The CDR3: CASSIRGGTNQPQHF. CDR3 nucleotides: TGTGCCAGTAGTATTCGGGGGGGCACCAATCAGCCCCAGCATTTT. The whole variable domain, remainder taken from reference TRBV19 and TRBJ1-5, is DGGITQSPKYLFRKEGQNVTLSCEQNLNHDAMYWYRQDPGQGLRLIYYSQIVNDFQKGDIAEGYSVSREKKESFPLTVTSAQKNPTAFYLCASSIRGGTNQPQHFGDGTRLSIL.

The J gene is TRBJ2-1, the V gene TRBV4-1; TRBD2 aligns across 9 bases. The CDR3 consists of 15 residues. Losses at the gene ends were 1 base for V and 6 bases for J; bases not matched to a gene: 4. CDR1 and CDR2 (germline): MGHRA, YSYEKL. The DNA of the CDR3 is TGCGCCAGCAGCCAAGTTAGCGGGAGCTCCAATGAGCAGTTCTTC. Translating gives CASSQVSGSSNEQFF.

This chain joins TRBV5-1 and TRBJ1-6; 7 bases agree with TRBD1. V was pared by 1 base and J by 5 bases, with 3 bases of the junction left unmatched. Germline values: CDR1 SGHRS, CDR2 YFSETQ. The CDR3 length is 15 residues. CDR3 nucleotides: TGCGCCAGCAGCTTGACAGGGGCCGATAATTCACCCCTCCACTTT. The encoded protein is CASSLTGADNSPLHF.

This chain links TRBV5-1 with TRBJ2-7; D not resolved. V lost 1 base and J lost 1, with 12 bases in between. The CDR3 consists of 15 residues. Germline V gives CDR1 SGHRS, CDR2 YFSETQ. The CDR3 sequence is CASSLSGIGSYEQYF. The CDR3 DNA follows: TGCGCCAGCAGCTTGTCGGGTATAGGGTCCTACGAGCAGTACTTC.

V usage is TRBV18 and J usage is TRBJ2-1, with unresolved D. V gave up 0 bases and J gave up 0 bases, with 15 bases separating them. The germline CDR1 and CDR2 sequences are KGHSH and LQKENI. This CDR3 comprises 18 residues. The CDR3 region has the DNA TGTGCCAGCTCACCACCAGCATACGGGTCCAGCTCCTACAATGAGCAGTTCTTC. Residues: CASSPPAYGSSSYNEQFF.

This clone was detected only once. V gene TRBV7-2 combines with J gene TRBJ2-6; D ambiguous. Per germline, CDR1 SGHTA and CDR2 FQGNSA. This CDR3 region has 15 residues. V was clipped by 8 bases and J by 0 bases, with 11 bases between them. The CDR3 region has the DNA TGTGCCAGCGACCGTTCCCTCTCTGGGGCCAACGTCCTGACTTTC. Its protein product is CASDRSLSGANVLTF.

The CDR3 loop is CASSQGPISGNTIYF. The CDR3 DNA reads as TGCGCCAGCAGCCAAGGGCCCATCTCTGGAAACACCATATATTTT. V usage is TRBV4-1 and J usage is TRBJ1-3; D unclear. Deletions cut 1 base from V and 0 bases from J, with 7 bases between. Germline assignment: CDR1 MGHRA and CDR2 YSYEKL. CDR3 length: 15 amino acids.

The chain employs TRBV19 and TRBJ2-1; D uncertain. The CDR3 consists of 15 residues. V gave up 6 bases and J gave up 0 bases, with 12 bases separating them. CDR1 and CDR2 from the germline V gene are LNHDA and SQIVND (reference sequence). The chain's CDR3 is CASRATQSSYNEQFF. Written as DNA, the CDR3 is TGTGCCAGTAGAGCGACTCAAAGCTCCTACAATGAGCAGTTCTTC.

The table lists this clone with a few counts. The rearrangement links TRBV4-2 to TRBJ1-6; tentatively, D is TRBD1 (6 bases). Per germline, CDR1 LGHNA and CDR2 YNFKEQ. The CDR3 is 20 residues long. Deletions cut 1 base from V and 4 bases from J, with 23 bases between. The CDR3 nucleotides are TGTGCCAGCAGCCAAGGAATTGGGCCTCACGGCAGGGGATATAATTCACCCCTCCACTTT. As protein: CASSQGIGPHGRGYNSPLHF.

The chain has TRBV6-5 and TRBJ1-2; D uncertain. Germline CDR1 MNHEY, CDR2 SVGAGI. Trimming left V 6 bases short and J 0 bases short, with 8 bases between. The CDR3 is 13 amino acids. CDR3 sequence (DNA): TGTGCCAGCAGCCCCAAGGCTAACTATGGCTACACCTTC. It is translated as CASSPKANYGYTF.

The gene calls are TRBV7-3 and TRBJ2-5; D is uncertain. The germline CDR1 and CDR2 sequences are SGHTA and FQGTGA. Deletions cut 3 bases from V and 4 bases from J, with 9 bases between. There are 13 residues in the CDR3. The CDR3 DNA follows: TGTGCCAGCAGCTTCGGCCTGGGAGAGACCCAGTACTTC. It encodes CASSFGLGETQYF.

V and J are TRBV18 and TRBJ2-5; possible D gene TRBD2, 6 bases. Germline V gives CDR1 KGHSH, CDR2 LQKENI. The CDR3 spans 14 residues. The germline V and J ends were trimmed by 3 bases and 1 base, with 9 bases remaining between them. The CDR3 region has the DNA TGTGCCAGCTCACCCCCGGGACTCCAAGAGACCCAGTACTTC. Amino acid sequence: CASSPPGLQETQYF.

V and J are TRBV7-9 and TRBJ1-1; 11 positions match TRBD1. This CDR3 is 15 amino acids long. V gave up 5 bases and J gave up 5 bases; unmatched junction bases: 7. Germline V gives CDR1 SEHNR, CDR2 FQNEAQ (reference sequence). CDR3 in DNA: TGTGCCAGCAGCCTAATGGGACAGGGGGGAACTGAAGCTTTCTTT. This translates into CASSLMGQGGTEAFF.